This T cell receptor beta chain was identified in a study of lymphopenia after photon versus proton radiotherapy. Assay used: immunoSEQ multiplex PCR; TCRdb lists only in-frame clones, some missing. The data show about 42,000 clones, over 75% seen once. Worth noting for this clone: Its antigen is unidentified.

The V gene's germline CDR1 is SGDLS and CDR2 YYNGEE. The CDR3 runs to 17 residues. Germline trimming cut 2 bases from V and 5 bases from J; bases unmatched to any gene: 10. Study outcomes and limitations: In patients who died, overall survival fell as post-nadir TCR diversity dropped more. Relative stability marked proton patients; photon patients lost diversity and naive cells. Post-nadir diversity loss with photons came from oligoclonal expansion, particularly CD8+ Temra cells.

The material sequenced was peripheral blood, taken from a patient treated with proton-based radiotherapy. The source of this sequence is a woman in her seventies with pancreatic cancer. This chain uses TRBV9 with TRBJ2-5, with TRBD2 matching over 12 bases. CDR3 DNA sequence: TGTGCCAGCAGCGTTGGGCTAGCGGGAGGGCCTGGGGAGACCCAGTACTTC. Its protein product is CASSVGLAGGPGETQYF.